The 13 T cell receptor beta chains below all came from one sample that was sequenced in a study of cytomegalovirus exposure and HLA in healthy donors. Some clones are missing from TCRdb's copy, which holds only in-frame ones; the method was immunoSEQ multiplex PCR. The sample consists of 150,000 to 200,000 clones, approximately 88% of them appearing once. The sequencing input was PBMCs. These TCRs come from a young man in good health and CMV-seropositive.

This clone was seen a single time. Other DNA sequences of this sample code for an identical CDR3. The chain employs TRBV27 and TRBJ1-1, with D perhaps matching TRBD1 (6 bases). The CDR3 sequence is 13 residues long. Germline values: CDR1 MNHEY, CDR2 SMNVEV (reference sequence). V lost 2 bases and J lost 5, with 9 bases in between. The CDR3 here is CASSLGRGTEAFF. CDR3 DNA sequence: TGTGCCAGCAGTTTAGGCAGGGGTACTGAAGCTTTCTTT.

A single count supports this clone. The chain employs TRBV7-3 and TRBJ1-1, with D unclear. This CDR3 comprises 14 residues. CDR1 SGHTA and CDR2 FQGTGA come from the germline V gene. Trimming pared 2 bases from V and 4 bases from J, leaving 11 bases between. CDR3 nucleotide sequence: TGTGCCAGCAGCTTAGACGGGAGGAGCACTGAAGCTTTCTTT. This gives the protein CASSLDGRSTEAFF.

The chain is built from TRBV6-5 and TRBJ1-2, with D possibly being TRBD1 (5 bases). Germline CDR1 and CDR2: MNHEY and SVGAGI. The CDR3 totals 16 residues. Trimming cost V 0 bases and J 4 bases, with 15 bases left between them. CDR3 bases: TGTGCCAGCAGTTACTCGGGCGTCAGGGTCGGCTATGGCTACACCTTC. As protein: CASSYSGVRVGYGYTF.

The V gene is TRBV10-2, the J gene TRBJ2-1; TRBD2 is a possible D gene (6 bases). The CDR3 extends over 14 amino acids. CDR1 and CDR2 (germline): WSHSY, SAAADI. Trimming removed 4 bases from V and 4 bases from J, with 11 bases in between. In nucleotides, the CDR3 is TGCGCCAGCAGTGTGTCTAGCGAGTACAATGAGCAGTTCTTC. Encoded protein: CASSVSSEYNEQFF.

The chain combines TRBV5-1 with TRBJ2-1, with D perhaps matching TRBD2 (6 bases). V lost 5 bases and J 7 bases, leaving 16 bases between the germline ends. There are 14 residues in the CDR3. Germline-derived CDR1 and CDR2 are SGHRS and YFSETQ. CDR3 sequence reads: CASSEGGIRNEQFF. CDR3 in DNA: TGCGCCAGCAGTGAAGGCGGGATCAGGAATGAGCAGTTCTTC.

J is TRBJ2-3 and V is TRBV28, with TRBD1 matching 7 bases. V gave up 1 base and J gave up 2 bases; unmatched junction bases: 9. CDR1 and CDR2 (germline): MDHEN, SYDVKM. CDR3 length equals 17 residues. In DNA form, the CDR3 reads TGTGCCAGCAGTTTATCACCGGGACAGAAGTTCACAGATACGCAGTATTTT. Translation: CASSLSPGQKFTDTQYF. The variable domain in full, completed from reference TRBV28 and TRBJ2-3, reads DVKVTQSSRYLVKRTGEKVFLECVQDMDHENMFWYRQDPGLGLRLIYFSYDVKMKEKGDIPEGYSVSREKKERFSLILESASTNQTSMYLCASSLSPGQKFTDTQYFGPGTRLTVL.

This chain's CDR3 is CASSLVASGSSYEQYF. For the CDR3, the DNA is TGCGCCAGCAGCTTGGTGGCTAGCGGGAGCTCATACGAGCAGTACTTC. The J gene is TRBJ2-7, the V gene TRBV5-1; 10 nucleotides agree with TRBD2. From germline, CDR1 is SGHRS and CDR2 YFSETQ. The V segment lost 0 bases and the J segment 4 bases; nucleotides outside the gene matches: 7. The CDR3 has 16 amino acids.

The chain uses TRBV27 and TRBJ1-1; no reliable D call. Germline CDR1 and CDR2: MNHEY and SMNVEV (reference sequence). The CDR3 spans 13 residues. Trimming pared 3 bases from V and 8 bases from J, leaving 13 bases between. The CDR3 protein is CASSLAFGVEAFF. As DNA, the CDR3 is TGTGCCAGCAGTTTGGCCTTCGGGGTCGAAGCTTTCTTT.

V is TRBV6-5 and J is TRBJ2-7; weak D call: TRBD2 (7 bases). CDR3 length equals 15 residues. Germline values: CDR1 MNHEY, CDR2 SVGAGI. The V end lost 5 bases, the J end lost 2 bases, and 16 bases lay between the germline ends. The CDR3 is CASSNQGRGAYEQYF. CDR3 DNA sequence: TGTGCCAGCAGTAATCAGGGGAGGGGGGCCTACGAGCAGTACTTC.

In regard to this clone: The sample contains more than one DNA sequence encoding this CDR3. The V gene is TRBV2, the J gene TRBJ2-5, with 10 bases aligning to TRBD1. The CDR3 is 15 amino acids. Germline lookup yields CDR1 SNHLY and CDR2 FYNNEI. V lost 2 bases and J lost 5; bases outside the gene matches: 5. The CDR3 DNA reads TGTGCCAGCAGTGAACGGACAGGGGGACGGGAGACCCAGTACTTC. This gives the protein CASSERTGGRETQYF.

The table lists this clone with a count of one. The rearrangement uses TRBV14 and TRBJ2-1, with 7 bases lining up with TRBD2. J was trimmed by 4 bases and V by 4 bases; bases with no gene match: 10. Germline CDR1 and CDR2: SGHDN and FVKESK. The length of the CDR3 is 16 residues. CDR3 nucleotide sequence: TGTGCCAGCAGCCCAATATTGGGACTACCGTACAATGAGCAGTTCTTC. It encodes CASSPILGLPYNEQFF. Variable domain in full (rest from reference TRBV14 and TRBJ2-1): EAGVTQFPSHSVIEKGQTVTLRCDPISGHDNLYWYRRVMGKEIKFLLHFVKESKQDESGMPNNRFLAERTGGTYSTLKVQPAELEDSGVYFCASSPILGLPYNEQFFGPGTRLTVL.

This chain uses TRBV13 with TRBJ2-5, with 9 bases fitting TRBD2. V gave up 3 bases and J gave up 1 base; unmatched junction bases: 9. The germline V gene encodes CDR1 PRHDT and CDR2 FYEKMQ (reference sequence). The CDR3 runs to 17 residues. For the CDR3, the DNA is TGTGCCAGCAGCTTCGGAGGTAGCGGGAGAGTCCAAGAGACCCAGTACTTC. Amino acid sequence: CASSFGGSGRVQETQYF.

V gene TRBV6-5 combines with J gene TRBJ1-6; TRBD1 matches 9 bases. Unmatched junction bases numbered 2, after V lost 5 bases and J lost 6 bases. From germline, CDR1 is MNHEY and CDR2 SVGAGI. CDR3 length equals 14 residues. CDR3 DNA: TGTGCCAGCAGTCCGGACAGGGGTAATTCACCCCTCCACTTT. This gives the protein CASSPDRGNSPLHF.